This record looks at one TCR beta chain sequence and its context. Its antigen is unknown. TCRbeta library construction was performed incorporating unique molecular identifiers. TCRdb reprocessed the PCR reads via MiXCR and lists one record per CDR3 protein. This table holds 700,000 to 950,000 distinct CDR3 sequences, 15% to 20% found once. These data come from a study of T-cell reconstitution after alpha-beta-depleted transplantation in children. General study points: Reportedly, roughly two months post-transplant, alpha-beta T cells arose from several hundred expanded graft clones. The origin of high day-60 TCRbeta diversity in some patients lay in surviving recipient T cells and thymic progenitors. Once a year had passed after transplant, T-cell counts and diversity came mostly from newly produced T cells.

Germline CDR1 is SGHRS and CDR2 is YFSETQ. Germline trimming cut 1 base from V and 5 bases from J; bases unmatched to any gene: 6. The CDR3 has 15 residues. The sequence was collected from a male patient aged 5 to 17 who had a stem cell transplant for acute lymphoblastic leukemia, so the T cells may come from the graft donor. The gene calls are TRBV5-1 and TRBJ2-5, with TRBD2 identical over 9 bases. The sample consisted of PBMCs, mostly from graft donor cells, taken 360 days after TCRalphabeta/CD19-depleted stem cell transplant. The DNA for the CDR3 is TGCGCCAGCAGCTTGACGGGACTAGCTAGGGAGACCCAGTACTTC. Protein product: CASSLTGLARETQYF.